This T cell receptor beta chain is from a study of tumor-infiltrating lymphocytes in primary liver carcinoma (dated 2017 in TCRdb). For the wider study: Of the five patients, three men and two women aged 30 to 69 years, four had hepatocellular carcinoma and one had combined HCC and intrahepatic cholangiocarcinoma. Tumors of the five patients were stage T1-T3 N0M0 with maximum diameters of roughly 4.2 to 10 cm. Each sample produced about 3.5 to 7.13 million productive TCRbeta reads, and read depth showed no significant difference between tissue types. The study combined TCRbeta repertoire sequencing, expression microarrays and whole-exome sequencing across five regions of each liver tumor, with adjacent normal tissue and blood. High reproducibility was observed for the technical replicate repertoires, with mean shared-clone rates roughly 0.92 and correlation coefficients above 0.95. TCRbeta repertoire sequencing covered roughly 35 specimens from 5 patients: about 25 tumor regions, 5 adjacent noncancerous liver tissues and 5 peripheral blood samples.

Without any cell sorting, total RNA and DNA were extracted together from 20-30 mg of bulk tissue using the AllPrep DNA/RNA mini kit. Surgical resection was performed in China between November 2015 and early 2016 on roughly 5 patients with histopathologically diagnosed primary liver carcinoma. Patients had chronic HBV infection and were treatment-naive at sampling. Fresh tumor and adjacent tissue pieces were bisected, with one half stored in RNAlater at -80 degrees C and the other half sent for histology. CDR1 and CDR2, per the germline V gene, are SGHRS and YFSETQ. The CDR3 sequence holds 16 residues, the cysteine and phenylalanine included. Just CDR3 DNA is preserved here, 48 bases in frame from base 1. Comments on this clonotype: Its antigen is still unknown. Since a much larger clone is just one base distant, this may be a read error.

Findings and caveats that apply to the study as a whole: Because sequencing covered only the TCR beta chain and unpaired alpha chains were not captured, true repertoire diversity is likely underestimated. With just 4 or 5 patients in the study, the authors point out that the findings should be validated in a larger study. Consistent with antigen-driven expansion, pairs of tumor regions showed higher repertoire overlap (mean around 36%) than either tumor-adjacent pairs (about 17%) or tumor-blood pairs (approximately 15%). The top 250 clones accounted for a significantly greater share of the repertoire in tumors than in blood (p = 0.039). Since the samples were bulk and unsorted, there was no way to compare CD4+ and CD8+ T cell repertoires.

Using a constant-region primer and ProtoScript II reverse transcriptase, TCRbeta-specific cDNA was reverse-transcribed from approximately 500 ng total RNA. Three nested multiplex PCR rounds, following a slightly modified ARM-PCR procedure, were used to build the TCRbeta libraries. Multiplex TRBV1-TRBV30 forward primers and a Cbeta reverse primer were used in the first two PCR rounds, each of which was run for around 10 cycles. A final 25-cycle PCR with Deep VentR polymerase added sample barcodes and Illumina adapters. Before sequencing, amplicons of 200-500 bp were gel-purified using a QIAquick gel extraction kit. The TCRbeta amplicons were sequenced with 250-bp paired-end reads on an Illumina HiSeq 2500. Turning to the authors' computational methods: Quality trimming of reads was performed with Trimmomatic v0.33, and paired reads were merged with FLASH v1.2.11 so that full CDR3 sequences could be recovered. V, D and J germline segments were assigned to the rearranged TCRbeta sequences using MiGEC v1.2.1b. VDJtools v1.0.0 computed clonotype statistics and Shannon-Wiener diversity indices. Except for diversity analysis, only each sample's 250 most abundant clonotypes were used in subsequent analyses to reduce sampling bias. TCRdb reanalyzed the raw reads on its own, using fastp at Q25 for trimming and MiXCR for clone calling, and kept in-frame beta chains. Here each entry gathers all rows of one CDR3 protein and keeps the most common genes and DNA. The V and J calls were not made by the authors but by TCRdb's processing. The sample records 90,000 to 150,000 distinct CDR3 sequences, nearly 70% of which are singletons. The ten largest clones capture more than 7% of the sample.

Input material: tumor-adjacent normal liver tissue. Recombination joined TRBV5-1 with TRBJ1-1; TRBD1 lines up with 10 middle nucleotides. The clonotype comes from a woman aged 55-69 years with primary liver carcinoma and hepatitis B virus infection. The DNA is as follows: TGCGCCAGCAACTTGGTTGGACAGGGGGTGTACACTGAAGCTTTCTTT. This sequence encodes CASNLVGQGVYTEAFF.